This entry features one T cell receptor beta chain sequence. There is no known antigen for this receptor. No quality values exist for individual bases; no much larger clone is one base distant. The sample is drawn from a study of human T cells and chemical hapten exposure (dated by TCRdb to the early 2020s). With respect to the entire study: For sensitization, 2% DPC in acetone was applied to a roughly 2 cm by roughly 2 cm area of upper inner arm skin. Weekly therapeutic DPC doses were additionally applied to the scalp of patients throughout the roughly 23-week study period. Patch testing on the upper back used Finn chambers containing 0.01% DPC, with scoring done after 6 days according to International Contact Dermatitis Research Group standards. The patient cohort, mostly female, included alopecia areata with under or over 50% scalp involvement, alopecia totalis and alopecia universalis. Libraries were pooled for sequencing, and per-sample TCR yields varied mainly because of small differences in library volumes within the pool. In alopecia patients, the study followed how the peripheral blood TCR repertoire changed in vivo over primary and secondary sensitization to diphenylcyclopropenone (DPC), a hapten. Blood samples were taken from patients before sensitization (week 0) and at 2, 6 and about 24 weeks after DPC sensitization. Blood for TCR sequencing was provided by twenty-nine alopecia patients at one to four time points (pre-sensitization, 2, 6 and 24 weeks).

The germline V gene encodes CDR1 MNHEY and CDR2 SVGEGT. Counted from cysteine to phenylalanine, this CDR3 has 13 amino acids. Only the CDR3 part of the read is kept: 39 bases, read in frame from the first base. V is clipped by 6 bases and J by 2 bases, and the sequence between their germline boundaries is 10 bases long. The time point tag for this specimen amounts to: pre-sensitization, week 0. The intended sense of this specimen's treatment or condition label: therapeutic diphenylcyclopropenone sensitization with weekly scalp DPC. At each patch-test visit, blood was drawn before the patch test was applied. To be eligible, patients had to be aged 18 to 70, diagnosed with alopecia and judged suitable for DPC therapy, while pregnant patients were excluded. Total RNA was extracted from unfractionated whole blood that had been collected in Tempus Blood RNA tubes. Overall study results and their limits: Compared with pre-sensitization or healthy control sets, expanded TCRs formed significantly more large CDR3 similarity clusters, which is consistent with antigen-driven responses. Because all patients had alopecia, a presumed autoimmune disease, the immune response of the patients might differ from that of healthy individuals. After repeated subsampling, changes were observed in the strength of the expansion versus patch-test correlation and in the threshold at which the correlation became significant. The number of TCRs above 1 in 1000 frequency did not change with DPC sensitization; there was no evidence of global repertoire structure alterations. A positive correlation was found between the number of PT1 expanded TCRs and patch test score, with significance reached at thresholds 8, 16 and 32 but not 4.

The library was made by RACE. Sequencing was carried out with a NextSeq 500. During library preparation, unique molecular identifiers were attached to individual cDNA molecules so that TCRs could be counted in a quantitative, reproducible way. Both TCR alpha and TCR beta chains were sequenced from each blood RNA sample. Per the source publication's procedure: The median number of TCRs per sample was approximately 96,000, ranging from roughly 23,224 to 700,000. V, J and CDR3 annotation of the TCR reads was carried out using the Decombinator software suite. For the PS versus PT1 abundance plots, all samples were subsampled to the same number of TCRs (28,000). Expanded TCRs were defined as absent before sensitization and observed at least eight times at the 2-week time point. TCRdb trimmed public reads at Q25 via fastp, called clones via MiXCR and kept in-frame beta chains. Here each entry gathers all rows of one CDR3 protein and keeps the most common genes and DNA. The V and J calls reflect TCRdb's pipeline rather than the authors' work. The sample records 180,000 or so distinct CDR3 sequences, approximately 31% of which are singletons. In total, the top ten clones hold 2.9% of the sample.

The sequence is built from TRBV6-2 or TRBV6-3 and TRBJ1-2; a tentative D match to TRBD1 spans 5 bases. The TCR comes from a woman aged 25 to 45 with alopecia areata. Some clones in this sample may be carry-over from other donors' samples. Sample: whole blood, taken in connection with sensitization to the hapten diphenylcyclopropenone (DPC). The CDR3 reads CASRMTANYGYTF. The nucleotide sequence is TGTGCCAGCAGGATGACAGCGAACTATGGCTACACCTTC.